This T cell receptor beta chain stems from a study of OX40 agonist ivuxolimab in advanced cancers. Study context: Three individuals attained partial responses, comprising one hepatocellular carcinoma case and two cutaneous melanoma cases.

Profiled with immunoSEQ multiplex PCR; TCRdb holds only in-frame clones, not every one. Of 65,000 to 85,000 clones in the sample, over 70% are singletons; the top ten hold around 7.2%. To note about this clone: No antigen is known for it.

Autoimmune disease history or systemic immunosuppression led to patient exclusion. Overall study results and limits: Researchers report that CD8+ T cells had, on average, more expanded clones than CD4+.

This CDR3 region has 15 residues. V lost 1 base and J lost 6; bases outside the gene matches: 6. The V gene's germline CDR1 is SGHTA and CDR2 FQGNSA. The chain links TRBV7-2 to TRBJ1-5; 7 bases align to TRBD1. The source was CD4+ or CD8+ T cells sorted from blood, collected in a trial of the OX40 agonist ivuxolimab. This TCR was recovered from an adult with an advanced solid tumor such as melanoma, head and neck, liver or kidney cancer. CDR3 nucleotides: TGTGCCAGCAGCTTAGGGCAGGGGGGAGGTCAGCCCCAGCATTTT. Amino acid sequence: CASSLGQGGGQPQHF.